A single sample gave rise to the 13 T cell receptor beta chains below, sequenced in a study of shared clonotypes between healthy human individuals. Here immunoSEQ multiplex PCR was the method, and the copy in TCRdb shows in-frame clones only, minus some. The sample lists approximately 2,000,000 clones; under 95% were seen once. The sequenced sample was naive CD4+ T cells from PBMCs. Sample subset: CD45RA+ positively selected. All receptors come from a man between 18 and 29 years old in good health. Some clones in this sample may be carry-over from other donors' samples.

The DNA for the CDR3 is TGTGCCAGTAGTCCCGACATTGGGGGAGAGACCCAGTACTTC. Residues: CASSPDIGGETQYF. The chain couples TRBV19 to TRBJ2-5; D possibly uses TRBD1 or TRBD2 (5 bases each). CDR1 is LNHDA, CDR2 SQIVND, per germline (reference sequence). The V end lost 5 bases, the J end lost 4 bases, and 14 bases lay between the germline ends. This CDR3 region has 14 residues.

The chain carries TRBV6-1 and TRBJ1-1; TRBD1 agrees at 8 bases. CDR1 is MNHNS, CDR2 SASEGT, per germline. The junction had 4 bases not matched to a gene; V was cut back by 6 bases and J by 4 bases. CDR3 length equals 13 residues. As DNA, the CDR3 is TGTGCCAGCAGCCGACAGGGGAGCACTGAAGCTTTCTTT. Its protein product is CASSRQGSTEAFF.

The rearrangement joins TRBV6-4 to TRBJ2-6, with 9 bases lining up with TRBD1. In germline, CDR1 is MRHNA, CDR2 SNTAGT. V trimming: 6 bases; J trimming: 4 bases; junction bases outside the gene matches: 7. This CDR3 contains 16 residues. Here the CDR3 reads CASSPDRGGGANVLTF. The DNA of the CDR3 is TGTGCCAGCAGCCCGGACAGGGGTGGCGGGGCCAACGTCCTGACTTTC.

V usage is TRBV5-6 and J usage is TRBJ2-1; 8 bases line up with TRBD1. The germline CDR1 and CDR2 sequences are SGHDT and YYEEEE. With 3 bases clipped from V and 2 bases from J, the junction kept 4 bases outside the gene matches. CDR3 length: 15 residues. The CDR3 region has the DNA TGTGCCAGCAGCTGGGGACAGGTGACCTACAATGAGCAGTTCTTC. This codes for CASSWGQVTYNEQFF.

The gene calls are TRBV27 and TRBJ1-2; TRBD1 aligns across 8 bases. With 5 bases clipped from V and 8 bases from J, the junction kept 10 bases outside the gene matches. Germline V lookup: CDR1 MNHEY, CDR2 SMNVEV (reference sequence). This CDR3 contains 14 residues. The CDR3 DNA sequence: TGTGCCAGCAGTCCACGACAGGGGAGGGGGGGCTACACCTTC. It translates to CASSPRQGRGGYTF.

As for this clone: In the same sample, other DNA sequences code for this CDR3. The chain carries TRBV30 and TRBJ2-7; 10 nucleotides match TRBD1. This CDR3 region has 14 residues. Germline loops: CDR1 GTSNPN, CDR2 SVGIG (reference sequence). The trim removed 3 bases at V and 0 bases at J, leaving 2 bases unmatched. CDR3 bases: TGTGCCTGGAGCCGGGACAGGGGCTCCTACGAGCAGTACTTC. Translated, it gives CAWSRDRGSYEQYF.

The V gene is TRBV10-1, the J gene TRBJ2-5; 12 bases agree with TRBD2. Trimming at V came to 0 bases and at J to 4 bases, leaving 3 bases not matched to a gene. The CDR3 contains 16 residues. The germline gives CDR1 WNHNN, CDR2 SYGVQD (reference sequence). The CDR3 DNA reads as TGCGCCAGCAGTGAGTCAGGACTAGCGGGAATAGAGACCCAGTACTTC. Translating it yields CASSESGLAGIETQYF.

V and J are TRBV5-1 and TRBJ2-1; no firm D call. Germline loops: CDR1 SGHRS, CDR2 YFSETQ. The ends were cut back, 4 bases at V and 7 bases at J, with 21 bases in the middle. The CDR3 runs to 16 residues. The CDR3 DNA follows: TGCGCCAGCAGCCAATCCCTTCCCCGAGACGCAAATGAGCAGTTCTTC. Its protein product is CASSQSLPRDANEQFF.

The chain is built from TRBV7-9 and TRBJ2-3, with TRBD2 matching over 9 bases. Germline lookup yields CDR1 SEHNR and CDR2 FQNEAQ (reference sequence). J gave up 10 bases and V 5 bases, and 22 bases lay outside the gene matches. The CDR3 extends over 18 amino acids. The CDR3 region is CASSPLLSTLAGRMAQYF. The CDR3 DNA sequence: TGTGCCAGCAGCCCCTTGTTATCTACTCTAGCGGGAAGGATGGCGCAGTATTTT.

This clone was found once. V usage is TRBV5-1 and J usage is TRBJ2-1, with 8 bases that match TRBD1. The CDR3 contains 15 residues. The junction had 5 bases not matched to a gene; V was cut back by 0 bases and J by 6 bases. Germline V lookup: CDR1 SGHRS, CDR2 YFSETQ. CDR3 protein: CASSLGDRGGNEQFF. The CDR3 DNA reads TGCGCCAGCAGCTTGGGAGACAGGGGTGGCAATGAGCAGTTCTTC.

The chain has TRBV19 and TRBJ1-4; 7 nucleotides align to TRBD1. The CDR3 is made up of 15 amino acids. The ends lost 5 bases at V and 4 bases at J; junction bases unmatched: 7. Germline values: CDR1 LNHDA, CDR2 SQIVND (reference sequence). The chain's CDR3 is CASSVGQVHNEKLFF. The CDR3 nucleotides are TGTGCCAGTAGTGTCGGACAGGTCCATAATGAAAAACTGTTTTTT.

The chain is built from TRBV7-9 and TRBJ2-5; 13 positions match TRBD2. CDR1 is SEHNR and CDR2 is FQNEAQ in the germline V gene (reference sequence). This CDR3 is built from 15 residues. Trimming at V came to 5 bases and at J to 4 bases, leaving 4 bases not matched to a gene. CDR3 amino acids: CASSITSGRGETQYF. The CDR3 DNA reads TGTGCCAGCAGCATTACTAGCGGGAGGGGAGAGACCCAGTACTTC.

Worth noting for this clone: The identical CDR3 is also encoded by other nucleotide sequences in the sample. CDR3 nucleotides: TGTGCCAGCAGGAACTCGGGGAGCTCCTACAATGAGCAGTTCTTC. Protein product: CASRNSGSSYNEQFF. The V call is TRBV9, the J call TRBJ2-1; weak D call: TRBD2 (5 bases). The CDR3 consists of 15 residues. Trimming cost V 5 bases and J 0 bases, with 12 bases left between them. Looked up from germline, CDR1 is SGDLS and CDR2 is YYNGEE.